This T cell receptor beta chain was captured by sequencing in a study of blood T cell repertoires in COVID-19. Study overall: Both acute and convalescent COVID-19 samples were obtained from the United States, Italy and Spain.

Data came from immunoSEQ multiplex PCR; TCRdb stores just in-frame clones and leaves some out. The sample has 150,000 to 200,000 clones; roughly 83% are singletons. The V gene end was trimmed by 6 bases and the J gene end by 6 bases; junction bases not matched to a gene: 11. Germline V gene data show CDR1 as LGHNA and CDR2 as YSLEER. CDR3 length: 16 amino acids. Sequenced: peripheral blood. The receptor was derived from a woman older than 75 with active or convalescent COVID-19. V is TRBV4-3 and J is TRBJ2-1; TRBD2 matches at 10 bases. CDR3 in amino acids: CASRPDGSGGANEQFF. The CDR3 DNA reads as TGCGCCAGCAGACCTGACGGCAGCGGGGGGGCCAATGAGCAGTTCTTC.